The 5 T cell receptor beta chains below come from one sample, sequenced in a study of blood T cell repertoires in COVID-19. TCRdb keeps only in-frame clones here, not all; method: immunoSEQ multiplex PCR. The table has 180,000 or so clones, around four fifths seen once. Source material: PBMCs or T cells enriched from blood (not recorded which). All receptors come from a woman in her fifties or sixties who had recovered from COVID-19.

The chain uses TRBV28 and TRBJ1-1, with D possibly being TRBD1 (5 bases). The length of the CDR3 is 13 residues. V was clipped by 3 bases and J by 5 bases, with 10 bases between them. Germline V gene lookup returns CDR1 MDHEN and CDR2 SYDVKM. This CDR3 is CASSFQGWTEAFF. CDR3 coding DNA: TGTGCCAGCAGTTTTCAGGGTTGGACTGAAGCTTTCTTT. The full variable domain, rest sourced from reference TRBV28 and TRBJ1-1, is DVKVTQSSRYLVKRTGEKVFLECVQDMDHENMFWYRQDPGLGLRLIYFSYDVKMKEKGDIPEGYSVSREKKERFSLILESASTNQTSMYLCASSFQGWTEAFFGQGTRLTVV.

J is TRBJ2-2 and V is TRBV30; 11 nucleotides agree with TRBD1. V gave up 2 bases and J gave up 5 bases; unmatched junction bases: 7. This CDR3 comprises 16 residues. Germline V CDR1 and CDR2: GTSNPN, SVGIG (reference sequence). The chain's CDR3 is CAWSSSGTGGTGELFF. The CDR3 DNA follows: TGTGCCTGGAGTTCCTCGGGGACAGGGGGGACCGGGGAGCTGTTTTTT.

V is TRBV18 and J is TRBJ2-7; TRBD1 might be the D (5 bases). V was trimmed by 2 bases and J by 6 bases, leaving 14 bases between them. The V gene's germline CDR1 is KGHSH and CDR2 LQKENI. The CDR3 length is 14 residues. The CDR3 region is CASSPETQGSEQYF. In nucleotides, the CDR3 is TGTGCCAGCTCACCAGAAACCCAGGGTTCCGAGCAGTACTTC.

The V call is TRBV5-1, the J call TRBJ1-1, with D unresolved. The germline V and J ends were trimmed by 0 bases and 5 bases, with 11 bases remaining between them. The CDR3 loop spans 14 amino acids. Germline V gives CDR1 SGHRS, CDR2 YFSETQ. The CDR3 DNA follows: TGCGCCAGCAGCTTGGCCGGGATGGGGACTGAAGCTTTCTTT. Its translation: CASSLAGMGTEAFF.

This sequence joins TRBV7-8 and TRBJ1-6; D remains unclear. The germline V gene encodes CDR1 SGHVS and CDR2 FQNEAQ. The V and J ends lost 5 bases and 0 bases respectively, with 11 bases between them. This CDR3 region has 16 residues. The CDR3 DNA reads TGTGCCAGCAGCCTGACTCTGAGCTCCTATAATTCACCCCTCCACTTT. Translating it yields CASSLTLSSYNSPLHF. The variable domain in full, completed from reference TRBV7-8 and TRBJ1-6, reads GAGVSQSPRYKVAKRGQDVALRCDPISGHVSLFWYQQALGQGPEFLTYFQNEAQLDKSGLPSDRFFAERPEGSVSTLKIQRTQQEDSAVYLCASSLTLSSYNSPLHFGNGTRLTVT.